This T cell receptor (beta chain) was captured by sequencing in a study of T-cell reconstitution after alpha-beta-depleted transplantation in children. Overall study results and limits: It was reported that alpha-beta T cells came from several hundred expanded graft clones (about two months after transplant). The study traced high day-60 TCRbeta diversity in some patients to surviving recipient T cells and thymic progenitors. Newly generated T cells supplied most T-cell counts and diversity one year post-transplant.

The CDR3 spans 16 residues. V lost 1 base and J 0 bases, leaving 14 bases between the germline ends. The germline gives CDR1 DFQATT, CDR2 SNEGSKA (reference sequence). In this sample, this clonotype is medium-sized (0.01 to 0.1%). The antigen is not known. Preparation of the TCRbeta library involved a method that used unique molecular identifiers. One entry per CDR3 protein results from TCRdb running MiXCR on the PCR reads. The profile covers around 6,500 distinct CDR3 sequences, with about 14% appearing a single time and over 5% taken by the ten largest. This rearrangement joins TRBV20-1 to TRBJ2-3, with D possibly TRBD2 on 5 matching bases. This clonotype was sampled from a boy aged 10-17 years with acute lymphoblastic leukemia, due to receive a stem cell transplant. The sequences come from PBMCs, collected before TCRalphabeta/CD19-depleted stem cell transplant. This CDR3 reads CSARAHRGSSTDTQYF. DNA of the CDR3: TGCAGTGCTAGAGCACACCGAGGGTCTAGCACAGATACGCAGTATTTT.